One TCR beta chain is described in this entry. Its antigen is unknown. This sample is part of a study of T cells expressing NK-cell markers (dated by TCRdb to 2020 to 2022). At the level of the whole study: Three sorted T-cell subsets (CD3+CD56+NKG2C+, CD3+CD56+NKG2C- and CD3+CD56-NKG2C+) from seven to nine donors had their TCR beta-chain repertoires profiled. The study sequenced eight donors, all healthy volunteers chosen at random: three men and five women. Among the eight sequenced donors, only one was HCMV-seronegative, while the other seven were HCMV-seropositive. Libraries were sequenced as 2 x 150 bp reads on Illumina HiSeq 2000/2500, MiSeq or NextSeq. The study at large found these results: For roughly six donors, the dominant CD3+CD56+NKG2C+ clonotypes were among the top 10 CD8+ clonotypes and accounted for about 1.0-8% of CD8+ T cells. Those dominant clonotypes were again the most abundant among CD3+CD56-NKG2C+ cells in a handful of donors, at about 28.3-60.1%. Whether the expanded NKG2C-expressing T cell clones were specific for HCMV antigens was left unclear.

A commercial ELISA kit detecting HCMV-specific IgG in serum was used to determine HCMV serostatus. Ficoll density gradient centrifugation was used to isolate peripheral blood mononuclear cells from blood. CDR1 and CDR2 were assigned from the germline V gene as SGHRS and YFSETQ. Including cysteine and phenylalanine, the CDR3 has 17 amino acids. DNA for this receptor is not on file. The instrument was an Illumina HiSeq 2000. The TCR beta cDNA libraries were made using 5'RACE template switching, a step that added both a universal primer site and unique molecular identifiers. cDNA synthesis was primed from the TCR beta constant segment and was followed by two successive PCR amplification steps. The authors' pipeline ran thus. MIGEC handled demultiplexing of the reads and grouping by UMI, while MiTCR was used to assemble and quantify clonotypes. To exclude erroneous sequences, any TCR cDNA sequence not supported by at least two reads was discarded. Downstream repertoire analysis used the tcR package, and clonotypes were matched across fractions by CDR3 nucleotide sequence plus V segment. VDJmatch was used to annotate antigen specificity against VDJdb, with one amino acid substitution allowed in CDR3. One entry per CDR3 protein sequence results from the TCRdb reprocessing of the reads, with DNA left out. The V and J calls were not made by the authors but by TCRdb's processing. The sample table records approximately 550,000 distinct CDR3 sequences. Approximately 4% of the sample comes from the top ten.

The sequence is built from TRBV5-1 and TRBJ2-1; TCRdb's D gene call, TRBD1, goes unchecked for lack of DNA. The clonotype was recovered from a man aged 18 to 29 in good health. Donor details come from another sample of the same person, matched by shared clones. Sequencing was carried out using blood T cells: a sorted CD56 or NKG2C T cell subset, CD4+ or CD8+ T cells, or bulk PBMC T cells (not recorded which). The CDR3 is CASRILGQGAFRSEQFF.